This T cell receptor (beta chain) was obtained from a study of shared clonotypes between healthy human individuals. Study details: The plates for each donor numbered three CD4 naive, three CD4 memory, two CD8 naive and one CD8 memory.

V was pared by 4 bases and J by 7 bases, with 6 bases of the junction left unmatched. Germline-derived CDR1 and CDR2 are SNHLY and FYNNEI. The length of the CDR3 is 14 residues. Findings and limits, study-wide: Estimated richness values were generally larger in naive subsets than in memory subsets. Clonotype sharing among donors, it was expected, would be affected by sequencing depth.

Points on this clone: The antigen is not known.

Using immunoSEQ multiplex PCR, the repertoire was profiled, and TCRdb retains in-frame clones only, with some absent. The sample holds a few million clones; around nine tenths are singletons and the top ten take more than 0.12%. From CD4+ cells came CD45RA+ naive and CD45RA-negative memory subsets. The clonotype comes from a man aged 18 to 30 in good health. The specimen was naive CD4+ T cells sorted from blood. Described subset: CD45RA+ positively selected. J is TRBJ2-2 and V is TRBV2, with 7 bases lining up with TRBD1. The CDR3 DNA reads as TGTGCCAGCAGTGGAATAGGGGGCGGCGGGGAGCTGTTTTTT. Protein sequence: CASSGIGGGGELFF. Based on the CDR3 plus reference TRBV2 and TRBJ2-2, the full variable domain is EPEVTQTPSHQVTQMGQEVILRCVPISNHLYFYWYRQILGQKVEFLVSFYNNEISEKSEIFDDQFSVERPDGSNFTLKIRSTKLEDSAMYFCASSGIGGGGELFFGEGSRLTVL.